Listed below are T cell receptor beta chains from one sample, sequenced in a study of long-term antiretroviral therapy in people with HIV. Some clones are missing from TCRdb's copy, which holds only in-frame ones; the method was immunoSEQ multiplex PCR. The sample contains some 15,000 clones, nearly 85% of which appear only once. This material consisted of unsorted PBMCs, taken 1.8 years before starting antiretroviral therapy. Receptor source: a woman between 40 and 55 years old with HIV. Each CDR3 is given with its conserved first and last residue. The order of the fields is V gene, CDR3 protein.

v_call: TRBV29-1; cdr3_aa: CSVGEATNEKLFF
v_call: TRBV5-4; cdr3_aa: CASSFKTGVSGELFF
v_call: TRBV5-4; cdr3_aa: CASSYSRDRGLGYTF
v_call: TRBV6-1; cdr3_aa: CASSEAPGGRNTDTQYF
v_call: TRBV6-5; cdr3_aa: CASSYSEGDLYEQYF
v_call: TRBV19; cdr3_aa: CASSMEASGSNEQFF
v_call: TRBV15; cdr3_aa: CATLSGGVYNEQFF
v_call: TRBV23-1; cdr3_aa: CASRCNAQGGNTEAFF
v_call: TRBV6-6; cdr3_aa: CASSYSDRGYGYTF
v_call: TRBV5-8; cdr3_aa: CASSLQLAEQLKTQYF
v_call: TRBV7-9; cdr3_aa: CASSPRTGENTEAFF
v_call: TRBV5-1; cdr3_aa: CASSADSLGGNGYTF
v_call: TRBV13; cdr3_aa: CASSLGSSYEQYF
v_call: TRBV29-1; cdr3_aa: CSATGGGSNQPQHF
v_call: TRBV7-2; cdr3_aa: CASRPVVNTGELFF
v_call: TRBV28; cdr3_aa: CASSLSAQSYEQYF
v_call: TRBV4-1; cdr3_aa: CASSHGQGGSTEAFF
v_call: TRBV5-1; cdr3_aa: CASSRGTASTDTQYF
v_call: TRBV15; cdr3_aa: CATSNGQGLNTEAFF
v_call: TRBV4-2; cdr3_aa: CASSQDLTARDVAYEQYF
v_call: TRBV4-1; cdr3_aa: CASSQPTSGSSTDTQYF
v_call: TRBV4-2; cdr3_aa: CASSLQLAEDNEQFF
v_call: TRBV27; cdr3_aa: CASSLPGQGIYEQYF
v_call: TRBV5-1; cdr3_aa: CASSLWAGTDTEAFF
v_call: TRBV5-1; cdr3_aa: CASSSQGANTEAFF
v_call: TRBV5-4; cdr3_aa: CASSPLAGGTNEQFF
v_call: TRBV4-1; cdr3_aa: CASSQEGTSGGLTNEQFF
v_call: TRBV19; cdr3_aa: CASKGLAVNTGELFF
v_call: TRBV11-2; cdr3_aa: CASSLGTPQNIQYF
v_call: TRBV6-4; cdr3_aa: CASSGRPGTDTQYF
v_call: TRBV28; cdr3_aa: CASSYPGQGYEQYF
v_call: TRBV7-9; cdr3_aa: CASSPAIGPDTDTQYF
v_call: TRBV11-2; cdr3_aa: CASSSPGQGDYEQYF
v_call: TRBV27; cdr3_aa: CASSLRTGGTEAFF
v_call: TRBV28; cdr3_aa: CASSSFGAYEQYF
v_call: TRBV19; cdr3_aa: CATYAGGGQPQHF
v_call: TRBV4-2; cdr3_aa: CASSQDPLSGVSTDTQYF
v_call: TRBV19; cdr3_aa: CASSIGRIDYGYTF